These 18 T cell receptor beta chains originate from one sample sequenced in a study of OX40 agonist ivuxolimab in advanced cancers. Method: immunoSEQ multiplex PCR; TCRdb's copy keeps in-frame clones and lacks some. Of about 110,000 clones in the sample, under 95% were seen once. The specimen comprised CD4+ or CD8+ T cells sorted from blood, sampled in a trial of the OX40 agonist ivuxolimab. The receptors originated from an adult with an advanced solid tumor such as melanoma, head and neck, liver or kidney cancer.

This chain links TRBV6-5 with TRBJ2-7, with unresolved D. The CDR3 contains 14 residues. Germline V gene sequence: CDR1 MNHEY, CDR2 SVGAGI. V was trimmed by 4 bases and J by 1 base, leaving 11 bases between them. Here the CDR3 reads CASSSVTDSYEQYF. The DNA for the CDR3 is TGTGCCAGCAGTTCAGTAACGGATTCCTACGAGCAGTACTTC.

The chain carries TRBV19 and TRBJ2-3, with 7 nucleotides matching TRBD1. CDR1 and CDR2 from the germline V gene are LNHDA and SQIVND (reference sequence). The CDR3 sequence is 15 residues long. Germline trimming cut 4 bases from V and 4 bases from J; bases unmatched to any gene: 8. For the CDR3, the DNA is TGTGCCAGTAGTAGAAGACAGGGAAGGGCAGATACGCAGTATTTT. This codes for CASSRRQGRADTQYF.

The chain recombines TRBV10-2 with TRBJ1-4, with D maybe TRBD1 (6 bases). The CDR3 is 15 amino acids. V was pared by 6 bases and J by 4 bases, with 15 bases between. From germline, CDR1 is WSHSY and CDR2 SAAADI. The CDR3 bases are TGCGCCAGCAGGATTGGGGGCGCGGGTAATGAAAAACTGTTTTTT. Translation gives CASRIGGAGNEKLFF.

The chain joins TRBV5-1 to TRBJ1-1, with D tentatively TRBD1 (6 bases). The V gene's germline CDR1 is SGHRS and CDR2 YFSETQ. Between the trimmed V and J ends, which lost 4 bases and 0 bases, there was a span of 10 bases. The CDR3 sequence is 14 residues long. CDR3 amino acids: CASSAGQLNTEAFF. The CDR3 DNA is TGCGCCAGCAGCGCCGGACAGCTGAACACTGAAGCTTTCTTT.

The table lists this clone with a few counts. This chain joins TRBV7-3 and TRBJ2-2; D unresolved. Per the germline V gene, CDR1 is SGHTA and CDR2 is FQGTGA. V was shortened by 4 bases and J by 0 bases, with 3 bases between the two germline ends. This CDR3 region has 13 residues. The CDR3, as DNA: TGTGCCAGCAGCTCACCGAACACCGGGGAGCTGTTTTTT. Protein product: CASSSPNTGELFF.

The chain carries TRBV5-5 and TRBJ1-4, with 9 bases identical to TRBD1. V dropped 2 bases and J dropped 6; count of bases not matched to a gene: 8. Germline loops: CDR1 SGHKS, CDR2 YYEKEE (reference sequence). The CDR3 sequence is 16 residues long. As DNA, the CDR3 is TGTGCCAGCAGCTTACAGGGGGCGGTTGGACATGAAAAACTGTTTTTT. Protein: CASSLQGAVGHEKLFF.

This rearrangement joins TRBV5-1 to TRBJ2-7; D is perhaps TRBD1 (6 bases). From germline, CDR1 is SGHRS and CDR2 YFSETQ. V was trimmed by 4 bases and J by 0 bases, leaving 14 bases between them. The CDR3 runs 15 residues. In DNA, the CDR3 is TGCGCCAGCAGCCCAGGGGAATTTAGCTCCTACGAGCAGTACTTC. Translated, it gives CASSPGEFSSYEQYF.

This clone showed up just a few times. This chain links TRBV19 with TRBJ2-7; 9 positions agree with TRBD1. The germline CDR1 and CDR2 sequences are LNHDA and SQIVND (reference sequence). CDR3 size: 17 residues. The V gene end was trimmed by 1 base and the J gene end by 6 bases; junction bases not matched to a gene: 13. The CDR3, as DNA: TGTGCCAGTAGTATAGGGGCCACCCCGGGACAGGGTCGCGAGCAGTACTTC. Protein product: CASSIGATPGQGREQYF.

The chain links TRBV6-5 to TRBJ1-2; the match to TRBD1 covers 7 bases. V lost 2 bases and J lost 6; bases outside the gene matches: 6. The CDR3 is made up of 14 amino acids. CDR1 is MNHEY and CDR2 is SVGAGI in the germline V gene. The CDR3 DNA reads TGTGCCAGCAGTTACGATGGGACAGCCAATGGCTACACCTTC. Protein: CASSYDGTANGYTF.

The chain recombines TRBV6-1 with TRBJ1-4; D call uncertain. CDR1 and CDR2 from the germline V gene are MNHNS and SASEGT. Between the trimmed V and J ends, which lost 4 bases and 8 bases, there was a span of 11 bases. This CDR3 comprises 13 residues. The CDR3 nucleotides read TGTGCCAGCAGTGCGTCGGTAAACGAAAAACTGTTTTTT. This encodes CASSASVNEKLFF.

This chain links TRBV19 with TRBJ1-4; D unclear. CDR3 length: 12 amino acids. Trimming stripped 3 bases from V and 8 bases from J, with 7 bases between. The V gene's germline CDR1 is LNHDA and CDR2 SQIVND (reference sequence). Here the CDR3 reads CASSIWGEKLFF. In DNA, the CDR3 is TGTGCCAGTAGTATTTGGGGAGAAAAACTGTTTTTT.

CDR3 in DNA: TGTGCCAGCGGACAGAATGATCAGCCCCAGCATTTT. Translation: CASGQNDQPQHF. The chain carries TRBV6-1 and TRBJ1-5; a weak D match, TRBD1 (6 bases). Trimming removed 8 bases at V and 5 bases at J, with 10 bases between. The CDR3 is 12 amino acids. Germline V gene lookup returns CDR1 MNHNS and CDR2 SASEGT.

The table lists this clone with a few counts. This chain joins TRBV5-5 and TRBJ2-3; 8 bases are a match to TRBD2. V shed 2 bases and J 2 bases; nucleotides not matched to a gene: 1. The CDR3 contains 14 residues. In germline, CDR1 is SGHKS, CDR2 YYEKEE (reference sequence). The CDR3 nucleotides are TGTGCCAGCAGCTTCGGGGGGGACACAGATACGCAGTATTTT. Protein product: CASSFGGDTDTQYF.

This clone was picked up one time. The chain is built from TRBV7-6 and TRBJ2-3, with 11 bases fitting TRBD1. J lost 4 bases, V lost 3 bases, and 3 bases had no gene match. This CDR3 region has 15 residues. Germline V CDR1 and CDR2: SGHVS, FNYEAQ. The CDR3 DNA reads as TGTGCCAGCAGCTTGGGACAGGGGGTAGCAGATACGCAGTATTTT. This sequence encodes CASSLGQGVADTQYF.

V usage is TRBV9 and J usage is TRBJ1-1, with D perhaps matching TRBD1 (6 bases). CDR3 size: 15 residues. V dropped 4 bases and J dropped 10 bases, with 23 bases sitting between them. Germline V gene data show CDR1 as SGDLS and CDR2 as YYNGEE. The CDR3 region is CASSQSPDSLRGAFF. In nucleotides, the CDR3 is TGTGCCAGCAGCCAAAGTCCGGACAGCCTAAGAGGAGCTTTCTTT.

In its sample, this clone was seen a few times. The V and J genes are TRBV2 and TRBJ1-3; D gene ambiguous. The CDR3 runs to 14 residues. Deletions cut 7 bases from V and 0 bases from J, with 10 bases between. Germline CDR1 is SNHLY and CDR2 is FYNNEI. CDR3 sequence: CASMDASSGNTIYF. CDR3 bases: TGTGCCAGCATGGACGCAAGCTCTGGAAACACCATATATTTT.

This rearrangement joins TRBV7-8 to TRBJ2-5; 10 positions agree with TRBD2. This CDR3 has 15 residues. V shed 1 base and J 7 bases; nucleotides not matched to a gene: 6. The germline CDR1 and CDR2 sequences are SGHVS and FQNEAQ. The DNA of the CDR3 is TGTGCCAGCAGCTTAGGGCTAGCGGGGGTACGGACCCAGTACTTC. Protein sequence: CASSLGLAGVRTQYF. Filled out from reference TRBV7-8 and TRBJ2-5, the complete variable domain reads GAGVSQSPRYKVAKRGQDVALRCDPISGHVSLFWYQQALGQGPEFLTYFQNEAQLDKSGLPSDRFFAERPEGSVSTLKIQRTQQEDSAVYLCASSLGLAGVRTQYFGPGTRLLVL.

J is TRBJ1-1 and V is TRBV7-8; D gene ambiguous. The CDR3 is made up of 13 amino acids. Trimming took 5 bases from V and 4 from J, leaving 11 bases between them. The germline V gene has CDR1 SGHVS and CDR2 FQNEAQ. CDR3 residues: CASSMYLSTEAFF. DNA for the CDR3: TGTGCCAGCAGCATGTACTTGAGCACTGAAGCTTTCTTT.